This T cell receptor (beta chain) is drawn from a study of shared clonotypes between healthy human individuals. Turning to the study itself: Researchers assigned three CD4 naive, three CD4 memory, two CD8 naive and one CD8 memory plate to each donor.

Only in-frame clones appear in the TCRdb table, and some are missing; sequencing was by immunoSEQ multiplex PCR. The table has 2 million to 2.5 million clones, roughly 92% seen once. V dropped 6 bases and J dropped 5 bases, with 19 bases sitting between them. CDR1 and CDR2 from the germline V gene are MNHNY and SVGAGI (reference sequence). This CDR3 spans 15 amino acids. This clonotype was obtained from a man younger than 35 in good health. Some clones in this sample may be carry-over from other donors' samples. The material sequenced was naive CD4+ T cells from PBMCs. Subset indicated: CD45RA+ positively selected. The rearrangement uses TRBV6-6 and TRBJ2-5; D may correspond to TRBD1 or TRBD2 (5 bases each). The CDR3 spells CASSRPVGGLETQYF. The CDR3 DNA follows: TGTGCCAGCAGCCGCCCTGTTGGGGGTTTGGAGACCCAGTACTTC.